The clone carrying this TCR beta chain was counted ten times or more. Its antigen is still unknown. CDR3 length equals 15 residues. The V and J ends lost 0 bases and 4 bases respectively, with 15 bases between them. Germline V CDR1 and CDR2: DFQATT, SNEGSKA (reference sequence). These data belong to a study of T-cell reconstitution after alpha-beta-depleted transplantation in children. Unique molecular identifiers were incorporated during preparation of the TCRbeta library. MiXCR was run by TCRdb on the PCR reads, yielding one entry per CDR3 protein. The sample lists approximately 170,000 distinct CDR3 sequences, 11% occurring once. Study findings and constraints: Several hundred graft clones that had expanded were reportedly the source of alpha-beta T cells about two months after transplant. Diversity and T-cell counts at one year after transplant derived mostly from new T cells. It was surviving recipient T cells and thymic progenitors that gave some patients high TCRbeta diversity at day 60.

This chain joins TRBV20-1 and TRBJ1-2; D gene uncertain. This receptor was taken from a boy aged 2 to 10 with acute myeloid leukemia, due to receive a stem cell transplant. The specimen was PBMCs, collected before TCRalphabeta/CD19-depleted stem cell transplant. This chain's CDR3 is CSARDALSGSYGYTF. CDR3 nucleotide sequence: TGCAGTGCTAGAGATGCCCTTTCCGGGAGCTATGGCTACACCTTC.